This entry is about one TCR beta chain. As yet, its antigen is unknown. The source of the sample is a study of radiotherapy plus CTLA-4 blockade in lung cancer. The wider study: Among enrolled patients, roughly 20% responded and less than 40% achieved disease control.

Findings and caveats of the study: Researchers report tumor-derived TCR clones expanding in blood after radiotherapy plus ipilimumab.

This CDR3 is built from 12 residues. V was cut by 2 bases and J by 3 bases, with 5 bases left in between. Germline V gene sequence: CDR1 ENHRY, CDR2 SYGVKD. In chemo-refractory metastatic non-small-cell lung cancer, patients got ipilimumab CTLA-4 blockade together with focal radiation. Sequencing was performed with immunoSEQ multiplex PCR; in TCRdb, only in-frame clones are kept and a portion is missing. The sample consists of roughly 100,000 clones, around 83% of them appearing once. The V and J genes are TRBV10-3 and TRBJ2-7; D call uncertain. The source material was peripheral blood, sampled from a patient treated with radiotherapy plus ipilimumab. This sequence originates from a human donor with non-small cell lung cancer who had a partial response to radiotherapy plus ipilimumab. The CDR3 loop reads CAISEVGYEQYF. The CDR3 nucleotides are TGTGCCATCAGTGAGGTCGGCTACGAGCAGTACTTC.